This TCR beta chain was found in a study of human T cells and chemical hapten exposure. On the study more broadly: Slight differences in pooled library volume were the main source of varying TCR yields across samples.

Time point described: patch test 1, 2 weeks after DPC sensitization. Treatment in this sample: therapeutic diphenylcyclopropenone sensitization with weekly scalp DPC. At every patch-test visit, blood was drawn before the patch test was applied. Each donor was an alopecia patient between 18 and 70 years of age who qualified for DPC. This CDR3 region has 14 residues. Germline CDR1 is SQVTM and CDR2 is ANQGSEA. V lost 4 bases to trimming and J lost 4 bases; unmatched junction nucleotides: 9. This clonotype was picked up many times. What the library attached to individual cDNA molecules were unique molecular identifiers. Using its own MiXCR run on the RACE reads, TCRdb lists one record per CDR3 protein. The sample consists of about 380,000 distinct CDR3 sequences, 4.8% of them appearing once.

The specimen was whole blood, collected in connection with sensitization to the hapten diphenylcyclopropenone (DPC). The chain uses TRBV29-1 and TRBJ1-2, with 7 bases that match TRBD1. This receptor was identified in a woman aged 50 to 60 with alopecia areata. Some clones in this sample may be carry-over from other donors' samples. The CDR3 nucleotides are TGCAGCGTTGCCGGGACAGTGCCCCTCTATGGCTACACCTTC. Translated: CSVAGTVPLYGYTF. The full variable domain, rest sourced from reference TRBV29-1 and TRBJ1-2, is SAVISQKPSRDICQRGTSLTIQCQVDSQVTMMFWYRQQPGQSLTLIATANQGSEATYESGFVIDKFPISRPNLTFSTLTVSNMSPEDSSIYLCSVAGTVPLYGYTFGSGTRLTVV.